These 8 T cell receptor beta chains share one sample of origin, sequenced in a study of beta chain features in type 1 diabetes. The study's findings and limits: Type 1 diabetes patients had moderately but significantly shorter TCRB CDR3s in all four CD4+ subsets.

Antigen specificity for these receptors is unknown. The study reverse transcribed the entire isolated RNA, so it sequenced expressed TCRB transcripts. Clones were sequenced by immunoSEQ multiplex PCR, and TCRdb holds only the in-frame ones, with some missing. This table holds 240,000 or so clones, around 21% found once. Sequenced sample: naive CD4+ T cells from blood. The receptors here all came from a woman aged 40 to 50 with type 1 diabetes.

This chain joins TRBV6-6 and TRBJ1-2; D perhaps matches TRBD1 (6 bases). The CDR3 has 15 amino acids. The V gene lost 0 bases and the J gene lost 2 bases, with 10 bases spanning the gap. Germline V gene sequence: CDR1 MNHNY, CDR2 SVGAGI (reference sequence). CDR3 sequence: CASSYSFRGNYGYTF. CDR3 coding DNA: TGTGCCAGCAGTTACTCGTTCAGGGGAAACTATGGCTACACCTTC.

The genes are TRBV11-3 and TRBJ2-2; perhaps TRBD2 as D (5 bases). Per germline, CDR1 SGHNT and CDR2 YENEEA. The CDR3 extends over 17 amino acids. V was cut by 4 bases and J by 2 bases, with 17 bases left in between. The CDR3 DNA reads TGTGCCAGCAGCTCACCCCAGGATAGCGCAAACACCGGGGAGCTGTTTTTT. Its protein product is CASSSPQDSANTGELFF.

This rearrangement joins TRBV5-6 to TRBJ2-7; TRBD1 might be the D (6 bases). CDR1 SGHDT and CDR2 YYEEEE come from the germline V gene. V was pared by 2 bases and J by 3 bases, with 12 bases between. This CDR3 is 14 amino acids long. Here the CDR3 DNA reads TGTGCCAGCAGCTTTGGCAGGGGAAACTACGAGCAGTACTTC. This translates into CASSFGRGNYEQYF. Together with reference TRBV5-6 and TRBJ2-7, the CDR3 gives the full variable domain: DAGVTQSPTHLIKTRGQQVTLRCSPKSGHDTVSWYQQALGQGPQFIFQYYEEEERQRGNFPDRFSGHQFPNYSSELNVNALLLGDSALYLCASSFGRGNYEQYFGPGTRLTVT.

The sample holds a few counts of this clone. The CDR3 nucleotides are TGTGCCAGCTCACTTGCAGGGGGCGCGACCGGGGAGCTGTTTTTT. Translation: CASSLAGGATGELFF. The gene calls are TRBV18 and TRBJ2-2; 8 nucleotides align to TRBD1. CDR1 and CDR2 (germline): KGHSH, LQKENI. The junction had 6 bases not matched to a gene; V was cut back by 4 bases and J by 5 bases. The CDR3 contains 15 residues.

The rearrangement uses TRBV29-1 and TRBJ2-7, with 10 bases matching TRBD1. This CDR3 is 13 amino acids long. The trim removed 6 bases at V and 4 bases at J, leaving 6 bases unmatched. Germline values: CDR1 SQVTM, CDR2 ANQGSEA. Here the CDR3 DNA reads TGCAGCGTCTTCGGGACAGGGGAATACGAGCAGTACTTC. Its protein product is CSVFGTGEYEQYF.

This clone was found once. The genes are TRBV27 and TRBJ2-7; no clear D. V was shortened by 1 base and J by 0 bases, with 7 bases between the two germline ends. Germline lookup yields CDR1 MNHEY and CDR2 SMNVEV (reference sequence). The CDR3 length is 14 residues. The CDR3 is CASSLWSGSYEQYF. The DNA for the CDR3 is TGTGCCAGCAGTTTATGGTCGGGCTCCTACGAGCAGTACTTC.

The CDR3 DNA is TGTGCCAGCAGTTTAGGGGGACAGGGGACAAAAAACATTCAGTACTTC. Its protein product is CASSLGGQGTKNIQYF. V gene TRBV5-4 combines with J gene TRBJ2-4, with 10 bases matching TRBD1. The CDR3 spans 16 residues. Unmatched junction bases numbered 9, after V lost 5 bases and J lost 4 bases. Germline V gives CDR1 SGHNT, CDR2 YYREEE (reference sequence). Based on the CDR3 plus reference TRBV5-4 and TRBJ2-4, the full variable domain is ETGVTQSPTHLIKTRGQQVTLRCSSQSGHNTVSWYQQALGQGPQFIFQYYREEENGRGNFPPRFSGLQFPNYSSELNVNALELDDSALYLCASSLGGQGTKNIQYFGAGTRLSVL.

The chain joins TRBV6-5 to TRBJ2-5, with TRBD1 matching 9 bases. CDR1 MNHEY and CDR2 SVGAGI come from the germline V gene. The CDR3 loop spans 14 amino acids. Trimming cost V 5 bases and J 4 bases; bases outside gene matches: 5. The CDR3 protein is CASSITGGRETQYF. The CDR3 nucleotides read TGTGCCAGCAGTATCACAGGGGGCCGAGAGACCCAGTACTTC.